The subject of this entry is one T cell receptor beta chain. Patients were excluded for uncontrolled infection, other autoimmune disease, pregnancy or lactation. These data originate in a study of T cells in Graves' hyperthyroidism and ophthalmopathy. Turning to the study itself: Sampling of peripheral blood happened at initial diagnosis, prior to any treatment.

Researchers took RNA transcripts and amplified the TCR beta CDR3 regions from them. RT-PCR in the first round (using the HTBI primer set) targeted the TCR CDR3. Each CDR3 protein is one row after TCRdb ran MiXCR on the multiplex PCR reads. The sample has fewer than 900,000 distinct CDR3 sequences, around 19% seen once; the top ten hold 16%. The V gene lost 4 bases and the J gene lost 0 bases, with 7 bases spanning the gap. Germline-derived CDR1 and CDR2 are LGHDT and YNNKEL (reference sequence). The CDR3 totals 15 residues. Specimen: blood. This TCR was recovered from a woman aged 45-65 years with Graves' hyperthyroidism that later progressed to Graves' ophthalmopathy. This chain links TRBV3-1 with TRBJ1-6; possible D gene TRBD1, 5 bases. In DNA form, the CDR3 reads TGTGCCAGCAGCCTCGGGGGCTCCTATAATTCACCCCTCCACTTT. It encodes CASSLGGSYNSPLHF. The whole variable domain, filled in from reference TRBV3-1 and TRBJ1-6, reads DTAVSQTPKYLVTQMGNDKSIKCEQNLGHDTMYWYKQDSKKFLKIMFSYNNKELIINETVPNRFSPKSPDKAHLNLHINSLELGDSAVYFCASSLGGSYNSPLHFGNGTRLTVT.